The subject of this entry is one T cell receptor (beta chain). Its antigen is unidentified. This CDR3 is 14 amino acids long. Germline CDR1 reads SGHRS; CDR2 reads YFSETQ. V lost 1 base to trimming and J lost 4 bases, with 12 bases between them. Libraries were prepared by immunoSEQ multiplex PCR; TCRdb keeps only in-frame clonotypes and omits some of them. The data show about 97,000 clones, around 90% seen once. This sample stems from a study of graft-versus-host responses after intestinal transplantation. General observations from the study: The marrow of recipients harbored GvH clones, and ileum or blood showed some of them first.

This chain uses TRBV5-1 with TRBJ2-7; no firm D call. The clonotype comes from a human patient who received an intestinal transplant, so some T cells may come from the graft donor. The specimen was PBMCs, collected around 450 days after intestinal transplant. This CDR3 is CASSLPDGPYEQYF. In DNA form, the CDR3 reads TGCGCCAGCAGCTTGCCCGACGGTCCTTACGAGCAGTACTTC.